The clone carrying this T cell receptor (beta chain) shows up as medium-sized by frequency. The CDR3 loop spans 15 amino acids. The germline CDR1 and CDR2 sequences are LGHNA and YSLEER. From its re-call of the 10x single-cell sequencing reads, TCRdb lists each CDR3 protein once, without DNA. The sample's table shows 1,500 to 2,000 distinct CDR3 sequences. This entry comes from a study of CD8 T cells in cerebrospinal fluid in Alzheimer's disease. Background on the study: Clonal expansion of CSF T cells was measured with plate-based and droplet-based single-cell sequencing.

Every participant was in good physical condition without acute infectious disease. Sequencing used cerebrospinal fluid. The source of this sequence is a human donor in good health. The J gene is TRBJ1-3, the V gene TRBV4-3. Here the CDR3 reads CASSLYLSSGNTIYF.